This T cell receptor beta chain is drawn from a study of naive and memory T cell subsets. Study-wide findings and caveats: TCR abundance followed a power law differing between naive and memory subsets. Expression changes during T cell differentiation may affect RNA-based TCR counts.

From the second PCR step, alpha and beta chains were amplified apart. Comments on this clonotype: Its antigen is currently unknown.

Germline values: CDR1 DFQATT, CDR2 SNEGSKA (reference sequence). This CDR3 region has 15 residues. V gave up 0 bases and J gave up 5 bases, with 16 bases separating them. Both TRBC1 and TRBC2 were covered by a beta constant-region primer of two equimolar oligonucleotides. A 12-nucleotide UMI and the SP2 primer were added to the cDNA 3' end by oligonucleotide ligation. TCRdb re-analysed the UMI-ligation and nested PCR reads in MiXCR, keeping a single row per CDR3 protein. The sample shows tens of thousands of distinct CDR3 sequences, about 12% of them seen only once. The sequencing sample was made of central memory CD4+ T cells from blood. This chain connects TRBV20-1 to TRBJ2-5; tentative D call: TRBD2 (5 bases). This clonotype originated in a human donor in good health. CDR3 protein: CSARDAGVSDETQYF. DNA of the CDR3: TGCAGTGCTAGAGACGCCGGAGTTAGCGATGAGACCCAGTACTTC.